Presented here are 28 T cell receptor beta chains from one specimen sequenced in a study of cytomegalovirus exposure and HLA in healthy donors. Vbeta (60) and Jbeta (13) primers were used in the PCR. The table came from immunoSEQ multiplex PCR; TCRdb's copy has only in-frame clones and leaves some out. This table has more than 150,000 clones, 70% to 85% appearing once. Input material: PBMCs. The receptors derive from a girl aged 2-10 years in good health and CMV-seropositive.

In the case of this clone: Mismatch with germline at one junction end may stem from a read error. The CDR3 coding sequence is TGCGCCGGCAGCGCTAGGACAGAATACAATGAGCAGTTCTTC. Amino acids: CAGSARTEYNEQFF. V gene TRBV5-1 combines with J gene TRBJ2-1; D possibly corresponds to TRBD1 (6 bases). Per the germline V gene, CDR1 is SGHRS and CDR2 is YFSETQ. The CDR3 is made up of 14 amino acids.

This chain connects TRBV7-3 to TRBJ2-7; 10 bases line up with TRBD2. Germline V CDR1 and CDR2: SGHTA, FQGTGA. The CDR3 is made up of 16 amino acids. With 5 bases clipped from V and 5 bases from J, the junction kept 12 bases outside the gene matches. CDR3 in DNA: TGTGCCAGCAGCCCTAGCGGGAGCGTGGTGTGGGACGAGCAGTACTTC. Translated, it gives CASSPSGSVVWDEQYF.

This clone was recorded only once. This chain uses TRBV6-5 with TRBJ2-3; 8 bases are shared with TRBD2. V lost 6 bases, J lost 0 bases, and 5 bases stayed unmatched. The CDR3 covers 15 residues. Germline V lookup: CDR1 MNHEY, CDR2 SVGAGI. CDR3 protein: CASRRAGVSTDTQYF. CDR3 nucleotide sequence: TGTGCCAGCAGGAGAGCGGGGGTCAGCACAGATACGCAGTATTTT.

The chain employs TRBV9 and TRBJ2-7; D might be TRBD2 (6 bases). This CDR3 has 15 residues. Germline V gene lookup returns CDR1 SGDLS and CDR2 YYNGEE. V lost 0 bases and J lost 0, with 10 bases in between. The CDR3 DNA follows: TGTGCCAGCAGCGTAGCGAGGGACTCCTCCTACGAGCAGTACTTC. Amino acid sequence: CASSVARDSSYEQYF.

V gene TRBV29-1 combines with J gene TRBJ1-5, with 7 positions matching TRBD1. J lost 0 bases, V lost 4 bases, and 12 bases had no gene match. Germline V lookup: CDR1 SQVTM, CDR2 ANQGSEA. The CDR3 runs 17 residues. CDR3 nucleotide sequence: TGCAGCGTTGGCAGGACAGGAACCAAATATAGCAATCAGCCCCAGCATTTT. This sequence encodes CSVGRTGTKYSNQPQHF.

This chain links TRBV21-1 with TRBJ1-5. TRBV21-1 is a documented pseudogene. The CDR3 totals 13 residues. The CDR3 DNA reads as TGTGCCAGCCTTAAACTTAGCAATCAGCCCCAGCATTTT. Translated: CASLKLSNQPQHF.

The CDR3 spells CASTAGAGNYGYTF. The CDR3 DNA is TGTGCCAGCACGGCAGGCGCAGGCAACTATGGCTACACCTTC. The genes are TRBV18 and TRBJ1-2; D is undetermined. The CDR3 spans 14 residues. V shed 8 bases and J shed 2 bases, with 15 bases lying between them. Germline assignment: CDR1 KGHSH and CDR2 LQKENI.

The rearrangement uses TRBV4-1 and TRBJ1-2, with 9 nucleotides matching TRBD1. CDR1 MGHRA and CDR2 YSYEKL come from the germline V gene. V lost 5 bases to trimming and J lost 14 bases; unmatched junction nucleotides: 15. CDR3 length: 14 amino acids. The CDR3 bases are TGCGCCAGCAGCGCCCCGGGACAGGGCCCTCTACGGACCTTC. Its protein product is CASSAPGQGPLRTF.

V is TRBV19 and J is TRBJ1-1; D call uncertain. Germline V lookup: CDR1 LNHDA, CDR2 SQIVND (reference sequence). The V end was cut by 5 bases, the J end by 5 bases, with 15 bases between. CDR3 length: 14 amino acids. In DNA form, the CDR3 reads TGTGCCAGTAGTCACCGGGAGGGTGGAACTGAAGCTTTCTTT. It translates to CASSHREGGTEAFF. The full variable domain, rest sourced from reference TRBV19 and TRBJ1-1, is DGGITQSPKYLFRKEGQNVTLSCEQNLNHDAMYWYRQDPGQGLRLIYYSQIVNDFQKGDIAEGYSVSREKKESFPLTVTSAQKNPTAFYLCASSHREGGTEAFFGQGTRLTVV.

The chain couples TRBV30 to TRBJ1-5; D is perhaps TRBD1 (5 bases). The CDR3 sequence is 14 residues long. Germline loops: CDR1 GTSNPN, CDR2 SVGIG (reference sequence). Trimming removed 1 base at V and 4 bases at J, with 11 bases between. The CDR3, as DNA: TGTGCCTGGAGTGCCGGACACCAAAATCAGCCCCAGCATTTT. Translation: CAWSAGHQNQPQHF. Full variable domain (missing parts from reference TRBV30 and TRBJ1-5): SQTIHQWPATLVQPVGSPLSLECTVEGTSNPNLYWYRQAAGRGLQLLFYSVGIGQISSEVPQNLSASRPQDRQFILSSKKLLLSDSGFYLCAWSAGHQNQPQHFGDGTRLSIL.

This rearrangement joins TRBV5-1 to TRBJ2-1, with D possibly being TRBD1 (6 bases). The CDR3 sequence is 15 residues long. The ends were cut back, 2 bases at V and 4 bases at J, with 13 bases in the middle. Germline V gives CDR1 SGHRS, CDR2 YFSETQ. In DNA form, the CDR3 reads TGCGCCAGCAGCTTAATCGCAGGGGAGTACAATGAGCAGTTCTTC. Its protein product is CASSLIAGEYNEQFF.

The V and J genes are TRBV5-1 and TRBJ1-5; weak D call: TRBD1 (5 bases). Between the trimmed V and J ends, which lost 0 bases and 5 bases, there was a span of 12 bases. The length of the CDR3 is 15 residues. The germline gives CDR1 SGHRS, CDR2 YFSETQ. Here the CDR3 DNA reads TGCGCCAGCAGCTTGGGGGCAGGGTTAGATCAGCCCCAGCATTTT. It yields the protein CASSLGAGLDQPQHF.

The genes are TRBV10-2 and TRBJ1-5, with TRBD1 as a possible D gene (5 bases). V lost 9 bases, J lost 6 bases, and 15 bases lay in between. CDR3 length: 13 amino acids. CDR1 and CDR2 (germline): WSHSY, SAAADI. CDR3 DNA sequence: TGCGCCAGTTCGGGGGAAGGGAGTCAGCCCCAGCATTTT. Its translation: CASSGEGSQPQHF.

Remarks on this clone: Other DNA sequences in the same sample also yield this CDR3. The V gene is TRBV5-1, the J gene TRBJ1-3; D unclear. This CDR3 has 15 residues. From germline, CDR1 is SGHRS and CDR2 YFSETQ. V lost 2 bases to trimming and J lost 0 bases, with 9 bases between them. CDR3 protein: CASSLDNHSGNTIYF. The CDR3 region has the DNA TGCGCCAGCAGCTTAGACAATCACTCTGGAAACACCATATATTTT.

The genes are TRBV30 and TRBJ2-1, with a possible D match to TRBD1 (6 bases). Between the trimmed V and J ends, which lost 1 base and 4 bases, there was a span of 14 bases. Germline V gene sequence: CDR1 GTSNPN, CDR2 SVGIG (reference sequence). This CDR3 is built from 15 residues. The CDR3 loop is CAWSAYRVSYNEQFF. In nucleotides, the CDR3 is TGTGCCTGGAGTGCGTACAGGGTCTCGTACAATGAGCAGTTCTTC. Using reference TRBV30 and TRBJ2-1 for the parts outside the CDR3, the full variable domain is SQTIHQWPATLVQPVGSPLSLECTVEGTSNPNLYWYRQAAGRGLQLLFYSVGIGQISSEVPQNLSASRPQDRQFILSSKKLLLSDSGFYLCAWSAYRVSYNEQFFGPGTRLTVL.

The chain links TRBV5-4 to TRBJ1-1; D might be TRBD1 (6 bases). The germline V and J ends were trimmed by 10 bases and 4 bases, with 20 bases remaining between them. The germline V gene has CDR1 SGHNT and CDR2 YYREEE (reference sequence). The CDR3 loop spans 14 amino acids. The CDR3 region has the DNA TGTGCCGGTTGGACGGGGGGCTTCCCCACTGAAGCTTTCTTT. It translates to CAGWTGGFPTEAFF.

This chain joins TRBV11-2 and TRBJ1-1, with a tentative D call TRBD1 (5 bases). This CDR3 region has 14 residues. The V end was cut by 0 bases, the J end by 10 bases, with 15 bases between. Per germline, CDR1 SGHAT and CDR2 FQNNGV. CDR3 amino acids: CASSLDREVAGAFF. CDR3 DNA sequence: TGTGCCAGCAGCTTAGACAGGGAGGTTGCGGGAGCTTTCTTT.

DNA of the CDR3: TGTGCCAGCAGCGCAACCGCCGGGGGGACCGGGGAGCTGTTTTTT. This sequence encodes CASSATAGGTGELFF. The chain is built from TRBV7-3 and TRBJ2-2; 7 nucleotides agree with TRBD2. The CDR3 extends over 15 amino acids. Trimming at V came to 5 bases and at J to 5 bases, leaving 8 bases not matched to a gene. The germline V gene encodes CDR1 SGHTA and CDR2 FQGTGA.

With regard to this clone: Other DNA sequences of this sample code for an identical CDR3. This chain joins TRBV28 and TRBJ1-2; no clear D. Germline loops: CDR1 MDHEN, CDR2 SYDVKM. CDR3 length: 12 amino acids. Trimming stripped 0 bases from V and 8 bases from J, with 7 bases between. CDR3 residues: CASSLWGGGYTF. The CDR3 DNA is TGTGCCAGCAGTTTATGGGGAGGAGGCTACACCTTC.

The CDR3, as DNA: TGTGCCAGCAGCCAAGCCTCCGCTAGCGACAAAGATACGCAGTATTTT. It specifies CASSQASASDKDTQYF. The V call is TRBV4-2, the J call TRBJ2-3; the D gene is possibly TRBD2 (6 bases). Germline V CDR1 and CDR2: LGHNA, YNFKEQ. The CDR3 is made up of 16 amino acids. The ends were cut back, 1 base at V and 5 bases at J, with 16 bases in the middle.

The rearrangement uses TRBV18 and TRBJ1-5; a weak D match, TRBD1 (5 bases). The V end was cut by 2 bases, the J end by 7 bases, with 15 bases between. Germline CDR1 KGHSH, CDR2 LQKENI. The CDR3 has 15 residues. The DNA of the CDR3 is TGTGCCAGCTCACCATTCCGACGGGGGGGGCAGCCCCAGCATTTT. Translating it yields CASSPFRRGGQPQHF. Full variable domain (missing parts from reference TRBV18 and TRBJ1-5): NAGVMQNPRHLVRRRGQEARLRCSPMKGHSHVYWYRQLPEEGLKFMVYLQKENIIDESGMPKERFSAEFPKEGPSILRIQQVVRGDSAAYFCASSPFRRGGQPQHFGDGTRLSIL.

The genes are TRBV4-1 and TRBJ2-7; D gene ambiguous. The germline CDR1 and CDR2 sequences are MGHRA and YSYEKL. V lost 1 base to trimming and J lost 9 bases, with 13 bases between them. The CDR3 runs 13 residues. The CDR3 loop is CASSQVSRTGQYF. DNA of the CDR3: TGCGCCAGCAGCCAAGTGAGTAGAACTGGGCAGTACTTC.

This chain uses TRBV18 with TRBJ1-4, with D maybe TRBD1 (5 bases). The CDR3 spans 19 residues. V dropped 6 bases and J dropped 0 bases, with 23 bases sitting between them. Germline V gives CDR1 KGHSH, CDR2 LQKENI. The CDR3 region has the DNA TGTGCCAGCTCCCCGCTTCCAGGACGGGGGTTTCCAACTAATGAAAAACTGTTTTTT. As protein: CASSPLPGRGFPTNEKLFF.

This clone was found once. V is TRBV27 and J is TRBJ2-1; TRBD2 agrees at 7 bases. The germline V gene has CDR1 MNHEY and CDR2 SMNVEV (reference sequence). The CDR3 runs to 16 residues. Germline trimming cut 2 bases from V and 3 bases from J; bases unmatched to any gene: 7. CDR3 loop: CASSLVPAGSYNEQFF. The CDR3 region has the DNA TGTGCCAGCAGTTTAGTCCCAGCGGGGAGCTACAATGAGCAGTTCTTC.

CDR3 coding DNA: TGCAGCGTTCTAACCGGACAGGGGAGCAATGAGCAGTTCTTC. It encodes CSVLTGQGSNEQFF. V is TRBV29-1 and J is TRBJ2-1; 9 nucleotides agree with TRBD1. Germline CDR1 reads SQVTM; CDR2 reads ANQGSEA. The CDR3 spans 14 residues. With 5 bases clipped from V and 6 bases from J, the junction kept 8 bases outside the gene matches.

CDR3 DNA sequence: TGTGCCAGCAGCTCCCCGGGAGTAGCGGGGGGGCCCTACGAGCAGTACTTC. Its translation: CASSSPGVAGGPYEQYF. V is TRBV5-4 and J is TRBJ2-7; 11 bases fit TRBD2. CDR3 size: 17 residues. V trimming: 3 bases; J trimming: 2 bases; junction bases outside the gene matches: 10. CDR1 is SGHNT, CDR2 YYREEE, per germline (reference sequence).

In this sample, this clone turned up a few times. The CDR3 nucleotides are TGTGCCAGCAGCGTATCCGATCCTCTAGCGGGCGAACCCGTAACCCGCTCGAACGAGCAGTACTTC. It codes for CASSVSDPLAGEPVTRSNEQYF. This chain joins TRBV9 and TRBJ2-7, with TRBD2 matching 8 bases. This CDR3 contains 22 residues. Unmatched junction bases numbered 29, after V lost 1 base and J lost 5 bases. Germline V gives CDR1 SGDLS, CDR2 YYNGEE.

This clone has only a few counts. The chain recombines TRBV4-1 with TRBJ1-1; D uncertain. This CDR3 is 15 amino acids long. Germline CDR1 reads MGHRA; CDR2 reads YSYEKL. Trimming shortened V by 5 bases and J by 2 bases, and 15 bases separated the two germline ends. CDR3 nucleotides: TGCGCCAGCAGCGACGTAGCGGCAGCAAACACTGAAGCTTTCTTT. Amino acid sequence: CASSDVAAANTEAFF.